This T cell receptor beta chain appears in the sequencing data of a study of T cell responses to AZD1222 COVID-19 vaccine. Measured with immunoSEQ multiplex PCR; TCRdb has only the in-frame clones, and not every one. Seen here are tens of thousands of clones, about nine tenths observed once, and the top ten hold approximately 25%. V gave up 3 bases and J gave up 4 bases, with 9 bases separating them. CDR1 is ENHRY and CDR2 is SYGVKD in the germline V gene. The CDR3 loop spans 14 amino acids. The sequenced sample was peripheral blood, obtained 28 days after the second AZD1222 dose. This sequence was found in an adult who received the AZD1222 COVID-19 vaccine. This rearrangement joins TRBV10-3 to TRBJ2-2, with unresolved D. For the CDR3, the DNA is TGTGCCATCAGTGATGGAGTGACCACCGGGGAGCTGTTTTTT. Translated: CAISDGVTTGELFF.